This T cell receptor beta chain was sequenced during a study of blood T cells in healthy people across ages. The total RNA that was extracted per sample amounted to at least 5 micrograms. CDR1 is KGHSH and CDR2 is LQKENI in the germline V gene. This CDR3 has 15 amino acids. Study-wide results and caveats: More naive CD4+ cells and higher diversity were found in long-lived than in aged donors. Among T cells, TCR beta diversity per million cells dropped roughly linearly as age rose. No conclusive comparison of naive versus antigen-experienced cells was possible with unsorted PBMCs.

About this clonotype: Antigen: not known. Its ends do not fully match the called genes, so a read error is possible.

The authors ran a second PCR of roughly 6 to 11 cycles using a sample-barcoded 5' primer and a J-beta primer mix. TCRdb passed the 5' RACE reads through MiXCR, listing each CDR3 protein once. Found here are fewer than 2 million distinct CDR3 sequences, about two fifths of them singletons; the top ten hold 20% to 25%. The chain couples TRBV18 to TRBJ2-4; D assignment may be TRBD1 or TRBD2 (6 bases each). Judging by the DNA end, TRBJ2-7 fits better; the J call may be wrong. The origin of this receptor is a human donor in good health. Sequenced sample: blood. CDR3 nucleotides: TGTGTCAGCTCACCAAGTGGTAGGGGGGCCTACGAGCAGTACTTC. This translates into CVSSPSGRGAYEQYF.